Listed below are T cell receptor beta chains from one sample, sequenced in a study of OX40 agonist ivuxolimab in advanced cancers. Sequencing was performed with immunoSEQ multiplex PCR; in TCRdb, only in-frame clones are kept and a portion is missing. The sample records 20,000 to 25,000 clones, approximately 90% being singletons. This sample comprised CD4+ or CD8+ T cells sorted from blood, obtained in a trial of the OX40 agonist ivuxolimab. The receptors were gathered from an adult with an advanced solid tumor such as melanoma, head and neck, liver or kidney cancer. The CDR3 runs from the conserved cysteine through the conserved F or W. Each record gives: J gene, D gene, clone size, V gene, CDR3 DNA, CDR3 protein. A D gene is named only where the DNA matches it firmly. Rows give clone size only sometimes, using once, few, many, or a class for an expanded clone.

>TRBJ1-2|.|.|TRBV27
TGTGCCAGCAGCGCGGGCAGCAGTTATAACTATGGCTACACCTTC
CASSAGSSYNYGYTF
>TRBJ2-7|TRBD1|.|TRBV7-2
TGTGCCAGCAGCTTAATGGGACAGGGCTACGAGCAGTACTTC
CASSLMGQGYEQYF
>TRBJ1-5|TRBD1|.|TRBV4-1
TGCGCCAGCAGCCGGACGACAGGGGGGTATCAGCCCCAGCATTTT
CASSRTTGGYQPQHF
>TRBJ2-7|TRBD2|.|TRBV7-9
TGTGCCAGCAGCCTTAGCGGGAGGTACTACGAGCAGTACTTC
CASSLSGRYYEQYF
>TRBJ2-7|TRBD1|.|TRBV7-7
TGTGCTAGCAGCCTGGGGACAGGTCCCTCAGAGCAGTACTTC
CASSLGTGPSEQYF
>TRBJ2-1|.|.|TRBV5-1
TGCGCCAGCAGCTTAACCTCCCGGGCCTACAATGAGCAGTTCTTC
CASSLTSRAYNEQFF
>TRBJ1-2|.|.|TRBV30
TGTGCCTGGAGCGCTCGCGGGTCCTATGGCTACACCTTC
CAWSARGSYGYTF
>TRBJ2-3|TRBD2|.|TRBV10-2
TGCGCCAGCAGCCGGACTAGCGAGGCAGATACGCAGTATTTT
CASSRTSEADTQYF
>TRBJ2-3|.|.|TRBV7-3
TGTGCCAGCAGCGCAGCAGGGGCAGATACGCAGTATTTT
CASSAAGADTQYF
>TRBJ2-7|TRBD1|.|TRBV19
TGTGCCAGTAGGATGACAGGGACCTACGAGCAGTACTTC
CASRMTGTYEQYF
>TRBJ2-7|TRBD2|once|TRBV27
TGTGCCAGCAGTTTATTTGTAGCGGGACACTCCTACGAGCAGTACTTC
CASSLFVAGHSYEQYF
>TRBJ1-2|.|.|TRBV28
TGTGCCAGCAGTTTGCTACACGGAAACTATGGCTACACCTTC
CASSLLHGNYGYTF
>TRBJ2-1|TRBD2|.|TRBV25-1
TGTGCCAGCAGTGGGACGGGAGGGCCCAGCAATGAGCAGTTCTTC
CASSGTGGPSNEQFF
>TRBJ2-5|.|.|TRBV18
TGTGCCAGCTCACCCCGGAGAGCGGTTAGTCAAGAGACCCAGTACTTC
CASSPRRAVSQETQYF
>TRBJ2-4|.|.|TRBV6-5
TGTGCCAGCAGTTACTCTGGGCATGGCAAAAACATTCAGTACTTC
CASSYSGHGKNIQYF
>TRBJ2-3|.|.|TRBV4-1
TGCGCCAGCAGCCAAGTACCATCACCGGGCGTCACAGATACGCAGTATTTT
CASSQVPSPGVTDTQYF
>TRBJ2-3|.|.|TRBV5-1
TGCGCCAGCAGCTGGCAGATCACAGATACGCAGTATTTT
CASSWQITDTQYF
>TRBJ2-2|TRBD1|once|TRBV7-9
TGTGCCAGCAGTCCTCGACAGGGTTCTGGCACCGGGGAGCTGTTTTTT
CASSPRQGSGTGELFF
>TRBJ2-7|.|.|TRBV9
TGTGCCAGCAGCGTAGGTGAGGGGTTCGGGTACGAGCAGTACTTC
CASSVGEGFGYEQYF
>TRBJ1-2|TRBD1|once|TRBV7-9
TGTGCCAGCAGCTTAGTCAGGGGGTTTGGCTACACCTTC
CASSLVRGFGYTF
>TRBJ1-1|.|.|TRBV28
TGTGCCAGCAGTAGAATTCCATCGGGTTTTGAAGCTTTCTTT
CASSRIPSGFEAFF
>TRBJ2-7|TRBD1|.|TRBV27
TGTGCCAGCAGTACAGGGGTGTCCTACGAGCAGTACTTC
CASSTGVSYEQYF
>TRBJ2-3|.|once|TRBV5-1
TGCGCCAGCAGGGTCGGGGGGCTTGAAGATACGCAGTATTTT
CASRVGGLEDTQYF
>TRBJ1-4|.|.|TRBV29-1
TGCAGCGTTAACCAGGGCAGTACTAATGAAAAACTGTTTTTT
CSVNQGSTNEKLFF
>TRBJ1-1|.|.|TRBV4-1
TGCGCCAGCAGCCAAGACACAGGTTTCGGCACTGAAGCTTTCTTT
CASSQDTGFGTEAFF
>TRBJ2-3|TRBD2|.|TRBV5-1
TGCGCCAGCAGCGGAGCGGGAGGAACAGATACGCAGTATTTT
CASSGAGGTDTQYF
>TRBJ2-7|TRBD2|.|TRBV19
TGTGCCAGTAGGACTAGCGGGAGTTCATCCTACGAGCAGTACTTC
CASRTSGSSSYEQYF
>TRBJ2-3|.|.|TRBV6-1
TGTGCCAGCAGTGAAGTGTTTAGTATTGGGGGCTTGACGCAGTATTTT
CASSEVFSIGGLTQYF
>TRBJ1-2|.|large|TRBV6-1
TGTGCCAGCAGTGAAGGGGGGGAGTACTATGGCTACACCTTC
CASSEGGEYYGYTF
>TRBJ1-3|TRBD1|.|TRBV5-4
TGTGCCAGCAGCTTGGGGCTACAGGGGGCCTCTGGAAACACCATATATTTT
CASSLGLQGASGNTIYF
>TRBJ1-1|.|few|TRBV29-1
TGCACCACAAACACTGAAGCTTTCTTT
CTTNTEAFF
>TRBJ2-7|.|.|TRBV6-5
TGTGCCAGCAGTTATTCAGGGGCCTACGAGCAGTACTTC
CASSYSGAYEQYF
>TRBJ1-2|.|.|TRBV11-3
TGTGCCAGCACGGAGGGTGGCTACACCTTC
CASTEGGYTF
>TRBJ2-1|.|.|TRBV19
TGTGCCACTAGAACGGGGTACCGGGAGCAGTTCTTC
CATRTGYREQFF
>TRBJ2-2|.|.|TRBV27
TGTGCCAGCAGTGCCCGAGTTTCCACCGGGGAGCTGTTTTTT
CASSARVSTGELFF
>TRBJ2-7|.|.|TRBV7-9
TGTGCCAGCAGCTCCACAGGGTTCGAGCAGTACTTC
CASSSTGFEQYF
>TRBJ2-7|.|.|TRBV6-5
TGTGCCAGCAGTTATTCTAGTGCTGTCTACGAGCAGTACTTC
CASSYSSAVYEQYF
>TRBJ2-5|.|.|TRBV5-1
TGCGCCAGCAGCGTATCCGGGGGCCGAGGAGAGACCCAGTACTTC
CASSVSGGRGETQYF
>TRBJ2-5|.|once|TRBV7-8
TGTGCCAGCAGCTTAGCGACTAGGCTTCAAGAGACCCAGTACTTC
CASSLATRLQETQYF
>TRBJ2-7|TRBD1|.|TRBV7-9
TGTGCCAGCAGCGGGGGCTGGGACAGTCTCTCCTACGAGCAGTACTTC
CASSGGWDSLSYEQYF
>TRBJ2-2|.|.|TRBV5-1
TGCGCCAGCAGCTTGGATGACACCGGGGAGCTGTTTTTT
CASSLDDTGELFF
>TRBJ2-1|.|.|TRBV18
TGTGCCAGCTCTGGACTAAGAGGGTACAATGAGCAGTTCTTC
CASSGLRGYNEQFF
>TRBJ2-3|.|.|TRBV5-8
TGTGCCAGCGGCGTAGGGACGGGTAGCACAGATACGCAGTATTTT
CASGVGTGSTDTQYF
>TRBJ1-5|.|.|TRBV6-1
TGTGCCAGCAGTGTCGGGGCTAGCAATCAGCCCCAGCATTTT
CASSVGASNQPQHF
>TRBJ1-2|TRBD1|.|TRBV29-1
TGCAGCGTTGAAGAGACAGGGTGGAGTGGCTACACCTTC
CSVEETGWSGYTF
>TRBJ2-3|.|.|TRBV10-3
TGTGCCATCGCCAGCGGACCTAGAGATACGCAGTATTTT
CAIASGPRDTQYF
>TRBJ2-1|.|.|TRBV20-1
TGCAGTGCTAGCCTGCACAATGAGCAGTTCTTC
CSASLHNEQFF
>TRBJ2-5|TRBD2|.|TRBV7-2
TGTGCCAGCAGCCCGGGACTAGCGGGGGACCAAGAGACCCAGTACTTC
CASSPGLAGDQETQYF
>TRBJ1-2|.|.|TRBV19
TGTGCCAGTAGTATCGACAGGTACTATGGCTACACCTTC
CASSIDRYYGYTF
>TRBJ2-5|.|.|TRBV7-3
TGTGCCAGCAGCTTAACAGGAGGTGGAGAGACCCAGTACTTC
CASSLTGGGETQYF